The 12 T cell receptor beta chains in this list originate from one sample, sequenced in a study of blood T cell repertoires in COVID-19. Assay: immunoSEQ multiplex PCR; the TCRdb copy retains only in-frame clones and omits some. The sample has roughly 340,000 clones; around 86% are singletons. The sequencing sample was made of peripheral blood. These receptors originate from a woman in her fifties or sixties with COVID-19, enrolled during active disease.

The CDR3 nucleotides read TGTGCCAGCAGCCCACGAACCGGGACAGGGAACTTCTACGAGCAGTACTTC. This translates into CASSPRTGTGNFYEQYF. This chain links TRBV7-9 with TRBJ2-7; TRBD1 matches at 9 bases. Germline CDR1 SEHNR, CDR2 FQNEAQ (reference sequence). The J segment lost 3 bases and the V segment lost 5 bases, leaving 14 bases of the junction unmatched. The length of the CDR3 is 17 residues.

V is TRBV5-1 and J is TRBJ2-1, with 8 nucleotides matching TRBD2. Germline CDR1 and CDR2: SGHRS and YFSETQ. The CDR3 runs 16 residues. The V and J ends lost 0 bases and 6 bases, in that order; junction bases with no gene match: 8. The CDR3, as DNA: TGCGCCAGCAGCTTGGAGGTCCAACGGGGGGGCAATGAGCAGTTCTTC. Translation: CASSLEVQRGGNEQFF.

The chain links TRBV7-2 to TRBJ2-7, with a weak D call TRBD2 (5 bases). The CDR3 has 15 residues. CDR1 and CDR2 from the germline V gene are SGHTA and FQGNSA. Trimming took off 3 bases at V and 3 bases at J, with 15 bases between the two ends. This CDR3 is CASSFAGNSFYEQYF. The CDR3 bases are TGTGCCAGCAGCTTTGCCGGGAATTCTTTCTACGAGCAGTACTTC.

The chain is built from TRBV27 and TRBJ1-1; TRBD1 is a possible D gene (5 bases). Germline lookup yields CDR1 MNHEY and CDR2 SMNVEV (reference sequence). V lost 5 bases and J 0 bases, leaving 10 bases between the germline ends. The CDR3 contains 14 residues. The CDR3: CASSRIGVNTEAFF. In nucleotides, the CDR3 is TGTGCCAGCAGTCGAATAGGGGTGAACACTGAAGCTTTCTTT.

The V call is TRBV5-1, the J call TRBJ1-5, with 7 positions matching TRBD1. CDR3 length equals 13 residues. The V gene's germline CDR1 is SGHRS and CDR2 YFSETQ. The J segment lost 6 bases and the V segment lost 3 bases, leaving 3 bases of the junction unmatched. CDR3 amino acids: CASSWSGGQPQHF. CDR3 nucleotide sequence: TGCGCCAGCAGCTGGTCAGGGGGTCAGCCCCAGCATTTT.

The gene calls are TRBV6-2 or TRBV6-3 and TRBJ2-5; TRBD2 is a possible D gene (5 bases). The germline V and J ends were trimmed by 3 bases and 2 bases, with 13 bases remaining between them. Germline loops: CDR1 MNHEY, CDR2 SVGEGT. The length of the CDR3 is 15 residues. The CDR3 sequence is CASSYALGAQETQYF. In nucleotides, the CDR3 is TGTGCCAGCAGTTATGCATTGGGAGCACAAGAGACCCAGTACTTC.

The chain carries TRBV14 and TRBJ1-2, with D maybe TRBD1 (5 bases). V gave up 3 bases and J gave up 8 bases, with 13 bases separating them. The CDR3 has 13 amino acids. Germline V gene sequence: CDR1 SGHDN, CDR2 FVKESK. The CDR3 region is CASSQARGRGYTF. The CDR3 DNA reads TGTGCCAGCAGCCAGGCTAGGGGCCGGGGCTACACCTTC.

CDR3 region: CASSDLRSTDTQYF. The CDR3 coding sequence is TGTGCCAGCAGTGACTTGAGAAGCACAGATACGCAGTATTTT. The J gene is TRBJ2-3, the V gene TRBV2; D not resolved. Between the trimmed V and J ends, which lost 3 bases and 0 bases, there was a span of 7 bases. This CDR3 region has 14 residues. CDR1 is SNHLY and CDR2 is FYNNEI in the germline V gene.

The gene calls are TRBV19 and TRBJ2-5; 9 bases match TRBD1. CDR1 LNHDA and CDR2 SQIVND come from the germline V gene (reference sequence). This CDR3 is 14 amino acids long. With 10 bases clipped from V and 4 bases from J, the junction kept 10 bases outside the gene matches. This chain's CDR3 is CATGGTGSGETQYF. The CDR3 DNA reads TGTGCCACTGGGGGGACAGGGAGTGGAGAGACCCAGTACTTC.

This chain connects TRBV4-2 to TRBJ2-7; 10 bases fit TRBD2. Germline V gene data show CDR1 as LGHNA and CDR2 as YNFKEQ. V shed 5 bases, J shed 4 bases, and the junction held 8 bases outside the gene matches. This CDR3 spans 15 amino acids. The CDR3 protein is CASSTRAGGRYEQYF. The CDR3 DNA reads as TGTGCCAGCAGCACCCGAGCGGGAGGGCGGTACGAGCAGTACTTC.

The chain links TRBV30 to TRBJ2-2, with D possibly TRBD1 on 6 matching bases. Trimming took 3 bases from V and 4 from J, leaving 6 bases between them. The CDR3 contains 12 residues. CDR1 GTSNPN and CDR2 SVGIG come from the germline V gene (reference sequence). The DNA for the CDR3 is TGTGCCTGGAGCAGGGGCACCGGGGAGCTGTTTTTT. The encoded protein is CAWSRGTGELFF.

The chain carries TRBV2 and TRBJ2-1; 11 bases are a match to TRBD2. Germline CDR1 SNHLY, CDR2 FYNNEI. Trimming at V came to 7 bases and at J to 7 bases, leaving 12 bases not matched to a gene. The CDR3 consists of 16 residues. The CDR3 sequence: CASIRTSGRTGNEQFF. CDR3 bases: TGTGCCAGCATTAGGACTAGCGGGCGGACCGGGAATGAGCAGTTCTTC.